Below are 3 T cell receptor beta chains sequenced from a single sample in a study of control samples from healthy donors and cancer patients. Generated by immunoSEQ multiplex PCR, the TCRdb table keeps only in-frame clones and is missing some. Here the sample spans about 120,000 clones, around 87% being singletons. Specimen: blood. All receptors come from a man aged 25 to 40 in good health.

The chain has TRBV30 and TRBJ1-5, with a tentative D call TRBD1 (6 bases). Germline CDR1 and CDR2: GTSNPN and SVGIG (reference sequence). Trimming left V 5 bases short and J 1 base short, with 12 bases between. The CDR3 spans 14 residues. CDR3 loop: CAWGTLDSNQPQHF. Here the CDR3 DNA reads TGTGCCTGGGGGACACTTGACAGCAATCAGCCCCAGCATTTT.

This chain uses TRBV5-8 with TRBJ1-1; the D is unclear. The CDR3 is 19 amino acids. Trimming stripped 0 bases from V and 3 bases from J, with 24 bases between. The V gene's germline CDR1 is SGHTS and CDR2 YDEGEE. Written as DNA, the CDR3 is TGTGCCAGCAGCTTGGCCGGCACGAGCCCGGGTCCCGGGGACACTGAAGCTTTCTTT. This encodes CASSLAGTSPGPGDTEAFF.

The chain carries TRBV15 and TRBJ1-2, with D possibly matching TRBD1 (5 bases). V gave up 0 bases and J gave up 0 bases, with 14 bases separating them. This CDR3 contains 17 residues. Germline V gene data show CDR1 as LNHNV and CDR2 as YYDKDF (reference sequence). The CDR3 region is CATSRDEAAGANYGYTF. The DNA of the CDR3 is TGTGCCACCAGCAGAGATGAGGCAGCGGGGGCTAACTATGGCTACACCTTC.